The 29 T cell receptor beta chains presented below share a single source sample, sequenced in a study of blood T cell repertoires in COVID-19. Sequenced by immunoSEQ multiplex PCR; TCRdb stores in-frame clones only, minus some. The table records a few hundred thousand clones, 70% to 90% of them present only once. The sequencing sample was made of peripheral blood. These receptors all come from a woman younger than 35 who had recovered from COVID-19.

The DNA for the CDR3 is TGTGCCAGTAGTACGGACAGGGGGATCCTGCAGTATTTT. Its protein is CASSTDRGILQYF. The chain couples TRBV19 to TRBJ2-3, with 10 bases fitting TRBD1. CDR1 is LNHDA and CDR2 is SQIVND in the germline V gene (reference sequence). J lost 11 bases, V lost 4 bases, and 6 bases had no gene match. The CDR3 length is 13 residues. Variable domain in full (rest from reference TRBV19 and TRBJ2-3): DGGITQSPKYLFRKEGQNVTLSCEQNLNHDAMYWYRQDPGQGLRLIYYSQIVNDFQKGDIAEGYSVSREKKESFPLTVTSAQKNPTAFYLCASSTDRGILQYFGPGTRLTVL.

The rearrangement links TRBV4-1 to TRBJ1-5; 8 bases match TRBD1. From germline, CDR1 is MGHRA and CDR2 YSYEKL. This CDR3 is 16 amino acids long. Losses at the gene ends were 6 bases for V and 2 bases for J; bases not matched to a gene: 9. This CDR3 is CASSQSRGLGNQPQHF. The CDR3 DNA is TGCGCCAGCAGTCAAAGCAGGGGGCTTGGCAATCAGCCCCAGCATTTT.

Written as DNA, the CDR3 is TGTGCCAGTACCTCGACAGGATTGAACACTGAAGCTTTCTTT. Protein sequence: CASTSTGLNTEAFF. The V call is TRBV19, the J call TRBJ1-1, with a possible D match to TRBD1 (6 bases). The CDR3 loop spans 14 amino acids. V was cut by 7 bases and J by 0 bases, with 12 bases left in between. The germline V gene has CDR1 LNHDA and CDR2 SQIVND (reference sequence).

This clone was counted only a few times. V gene TRBV19 combines with J gene TRBJ1-1; 11 bases match TRBD1. The CDR3 is 13 amino acids. Germline trimming cut 5 bases from V and 11 bases from J; bases unmatched to any gene: 7. CDR1 and CDR2 from the germline V gene are LNHDA and SQIVND (reference sequence). The chain's CDR3 is CASSPRDRGLAFF. CDR3 nucleotide sequence: TGTGCCAGTAGTCCTCGGGACAGGGGGTTGGCTTTCTTT.

The chain uses TRBV6-5 and TRBJ2-1; D may be TRBD1 (5 bases). Deletions cut 0 bases from V and 15 bases from J, with 9 bases between. The CDR3 is 11 amino acids. Germline assignment: CDR1 MNHEY and CDR2 SVGAGI. In DNA form, the CDR3 reads TGTGCCAGCAGTTACTCGGCTGGGGCGTTCTTC. Its protein is CASSYSAGAFF.

The genes are TRBV11-2 and TRBJ1-1; TRBD1 is a possible D gene (5 bases). This CDR3 is 15 amino acids long. The germline gives CDR1 SGHAT, CDR2 FQNNGV. The V end lost 6 bases, the J end lost 5 bases, and 19 bases lay between the germline ends. The CDR3 region is CASSLRTPEGTEAFF. The DNA of the CDR3 is TGTGCCAGCAGTCTCCGGACACCCGAAGGGACTGAAGCTTTCTTT. Based on the CDR3 plus reference TRBV11-2 and TRBJ1-1, the full variable domain is EAGVAQSPRYKIIEKRQSVAFWCNPISGHATLYWYQQILGQGPKLLIQFQNNGVVDDSQLPKDRFSAERLKGVDSTLKIQPAKLEDSAVYLCASSLRTPEGTEAFFGQGTRLTVV.

The chain is built from TRBV11-2 and TRBJ1-5, with unresolved D. Trimming took 5 bases from V and 6 from J, leaving 11 bases between them. This CDR3 comprises 13 residues. Per the germline V gene, CDR1 is SGHAT and CDR2 is FQNNGV. Here the CDR3 reads CASSQGRSQPQHF. In nucleotides, the CDR3 is TGTGCCAGCAGCCAAGGTCGGAGTCAGCCCCAGCATTTT.

The rearrangement joins TRBV5-3 to TRBJ1-5; 8 bases agree with TRBD1. TRBV5-3 has ORF status, its function being uncertain. CDR3 size: 14 residues. The ends lost 5 bases at V and 3 bases at J; junction bases unmatched: 4. CDR3 bases: TGTGCCAGAAGGGGACAGGACTCCAATCAGCCCCAGCATTTT. It is translated as CARRGQDSNQPQHF.

J is TRBJ2-1 and V is TRBV6-5, with 9 bases lining up with TRBD2. The CDR3 is made up of 16 amino acids. Germline CDR1 and CDR2: MNHEY and SVGAGI. The V gene end was trimmed by 2 bases and the J gene end by 8 bases; junction bases not matched to a gene: 10. The CDR3 protein is CASSYGHAGGRDEQFF. The CDR3 nucleotides read TGTGCCAGCAGTTACGGGCACGCGGGAGGGCGAGATGAGCAGTTCTTC.

The sample holds one count of this clone. The V call is TRBV18, the J call TRBJ1-2, with a possible D match to TRBD1 (6 bases). The germline V and J ends were trimmed by 3 bases and 4 bases, with 9 bases remaining between them. This CDR3 contains 13 residues. Germline V gene lookup returns CDR1 KGHSH and CDR2 LQKENI. The CDR3 nucleotides read TGTGCCAGCTCACCGGACAGATCCTATGGCTACACCTTC. Translating gives CASSPDRSYGYTF.

This chain uses TRBV23-1 with TRBJ2-7; 9 bases are a match to TRBD1. TRBV23-1 falls under the ORF class, with uncertain function. The CDR3 totals 17 residues. Trimming took 2 bases from V and 2 from J; bases not matched to a gene: 10. CDR3 in amino acids: CASSQMSPGTGTYEQYF. The CDR3 DNA is TGCGCCAGCAGTCAAATGTCGCCCGGGACAGGGACCTACGAGCAGTACTTC.

This clone appeared a single time. The chain combines TRBV21-1 with TRBJ1-5. TRBV21-1 corresponds to a pseudogene. The CDR3 consists of 17 residues. The CDR3, as DNA: TGTGCCAGCAGCAAAAAGAAGGAGGGAGACAGCAATCAGCCCCAGCATTTT. Translated: CASSKKKEGDSNQPQHF.

The V call is TRBV7-9, the J call TRBJ2-7, with 7 bases matching TRBD1. The CDR3 runs to 15 residues. Germline-derived CDR1 and CDR2 are SEHNR and FQNEAQ (reference sequence). V lost 6 bases, J lost 3 bases, and 11 bases stayed unmatched. CDR3 region: CASSPRQGNFYEQYF. In DNA, the CDR3 is TGTGCCAGCAGTCCTAGACAGGGTAATTTCTACGAGCAGTACTTC.

The genes are TRBV30 and TRBJ1-4, with 9 bases identical to TRBD1. Germline values: CDR1 GTSNPN, CDR2 SVGIG (reference sequence). V was clipped by 0 bases and J by 5 bases; unmatched bases: 4. The CDR3 extends over 15 amino acids. In DNA form, the CDR3 reads TGTGCCTGGAGTGTACGAGGGACAGGGAATGAAAAACTGTTTTTT. Translating it yields CAWSVRGTGNEKLFF.

V gene TRBV6-5 combines with J gene TRBJ1-2; D call uncertain. In germline, CDR1 is MNHEY, CDR2 SVGAGI. V was shortened by 0 bases and J by 10 bases, with 9 bases between the two germline ends. CDR3 length: 12 amino acids. The CDR3 bases are TGTGCCAGCAGTTACTCGACGGGTACCTACACCTTC. It encodes CASSYSTGTYTF.

This clone was seen a single time. The chain employs TRBV5-1 and TRBJ1-1; no clear D gene. Germline V gives CDR1 SGHRS, CDR2 YFSETQ. The CDR3 spans 15 residues. V was trimmed by 4 bases and J by 0 bases, leaving 13 bases between them. In DNA, the CDR3 is TGCGCCAGCAGCGAAGGACTCTCCGTGAACACTGAAGCTTTCTTT. It translates to CASSEGLSVNTEAFF.

This clone was seen only a few times. The chain combines TRBV19 with TRBJ2-7, with 12 positions matching TRBD1. The V gene's germline CDR1 is LNHDA and CDR2 SQIVND (reference sequence). J gave up 5 bases and V 4 bases, and 3 bases lay outside the gene matches. The CDR3 is 14 residues long. CDR3: CASSRDRGLNEQYF. The CDR3, as DNA: TGTGCCAGTAGTAGGGACAGGGGGCTCAACGAGCAGTACTTC.

This clone was observed a handful of times. The rearrangement uses TRBV11-2 and TRBJ2-7; TRBD1 matches at 10 bases. V lost 5 bases, J lost 4 bases, and 8 bases stayed unmatched. Looked up from germline, CDR1 is SGHAT and CDR2 is FQNNGV. CDR3 length equals 15 residues. The chain's CDR3 is CASSMTGTGEYEQYF. DNA for the CDR3: TGTGCCAGCAGCATGACCGGGACAGGGGAGTACGAGCAGTACTTC. Complete variable domain (other parts from reference TRBV11-2 and TRBJ2-7): EAGVAQSPRYKIIEKRQSVAFWCNPISGHATLYWYQQILGQGPKLLIQFQNNGVVDDSQLPKDRFSAERLKGVDSTLKIQPAKLEDSAVYLCASSMTGTGEYEQYFGPGTRLTVT.

The chain uses TRBV7-9 and TRBJ1-2, with a possible D match to TRBD1 (5 bases). The CDR3 runs 17 residues. Per the germline V gene, CDR1 is SEHNR and CDR2 is FQNEAQ (reference sequence). V lost 1 base and J 0 bases, leaving 15 bases between the germline ends. The CDR3 sequence: CASSLDYRGRTNYGYTF. The CDR3 nucleotides are TGTGCCAGCAGCTTAGACTATCGGGGGAGAACTAACTATGGCTACACCTTC.

The chain has TRBV18 and TRBJ2-5; D is perhaps TRBD1 (5 bases). The V end lost 4 bases, the J end lost 1 base, and 10 bases lay between the germline ends. The germline CDR1 and CDR2 sequences are KGHSH and LQKENI. The CDR3 sequence is 14 residues long. The CDR3 region has the DNA TGTGCCAGCTCACTAAGGGGTAGCCAAGAGACCCAGTACTTC. It translates to CASSLRGSQETQYF.

The gene calls are TRBV6-5 and TRBJ2-1; D perhaps matches TRBD1 (5 bases). The V end lost 0 bases, the J end lost 4 bases, and 13 bases lay between the germline ends. Germline CDR1 and CDR2: MNHEY and SVGAGI. The CDR3 has 16 amino acids. Here the CDR3 DNA reads TGTGCCAGCAGTTACTCGAAGGCAGGGAAATACAATGAGCAGTTCTTC. This sequence encodes CASSYSKAGKYNEQFF.

This chain joins TRBV30 and TRBJ2-2; the D gene is possibly TRBD2 (5 bases). Germline lookup yields CDR1 GTSNPN and CDR2 SVGIG (reference sequence). V lost 7 bases and J 7 bases, leaving 10 bases between the germline ends. This CDR3 region has 11 residues. The CDR3 DNA reads TGTGCCTCACTCCGGGACGGGGAGCTGTTTTTT. It yields the protein CASLRDGELFF.

The rearrangement links TRBV5-5 to TRBJ1-5; unclear D gene. V lost 2 bases and J lost 7, with 16 bases in between. Germline loops: CDR1 SGHKS, CDR2 YYEKEE (reference sequence). The CDR3 sequence is 15 residues long. The CDR3 region is CASSFEVSVPQPQHF. CDR3 DNA: TGTGCCAGCAGCTTCGAGGTCTCGGTCCCACAGCCCCAGCATTTT.

This clone was observed once. The chain carries TRBV7-9 and TRBJ2-7; 11 positions match TRBD1. Germline V gene data show CDR1 as SEHNR and CDR2 as FQNEAQ (reference sequence). The CDR3 runs 14 residues. V was pared by 3 bases and J by 3 bases, with 1 base of the junction left unmatched. CDR3 nucleotides: TGTGCCAGCAGCTTCGGGACAGGGGGCTACGAGCAGTACTTC. Its protein is CASSFGTGGYEQYF. Full variable domain (rest looked up from reference TRBV7-9 and TRBJ2-7): DTGVSQNPRHKITKRGQNVTFRCDPISEHNRLYWYRQTLGQGPEFLTYFQNEAQLEKSRLLSDRFSAERPKGSFSTLEIQRTEQGDSAMYLCASSFGTGGYEQYFGPGTRLTVT.

The chain has TRBV27 and TRBJ2-3; the match to TRBD1 covers 9 bases. This CDR3 comprises 16 residues. V gave up 8 bases and J gave up 5 bases; unmatched junction bases: 14. The germline V gene has CDR1 MNHEY and CDR2 SMNVEV (reference sequence). In DNA, the CDR3 is TGTGCCAGCGGAGTCGCTACAGGGGGCAGTGGAGATACGCAGTATTTT. Translating it yields CASGVATGGSGDTQYF.

This clone was seen only a few times. This chain uses TRBV15 with TRBJ2-1; 8 bases fit TRBD2. The germline gives CDR1 LNHNV, CDR2 YYDKDF (reference sequence). CDR3 size: 16 residues. Losses at the gene ends were 0 bases for V and 6 bases for J; bases not matched to a gene: 7. The CDR3 bases are TGTGCCACCAGCAGAGATGGGACTAGTTTGGGCAATGAGCAGTTCTTC. Residues: CATSRDGTSLGNEQFF.

This clone has a handful of counts. V usage is TRBV19 and J usage is TRBJ2-1; 7 bases agree with TRBD2. The CDR3 consists of 15 residues. The trim removed 7 bases at V and 2 bases at J, leaving 8 bases unmatched. CDR1 is LNHDA, CDR2 SQIVND, per germline (reference sequence). CDR3 region: CASTGGAGPYNEQFF. CDR3 nucleotides: TGTGCCAGTACAGGTGGAGCGGGACCCTACAATGAGCAGTTCTTC.

The chain links TRBV3-1 (or the pseudogene TRBV3-2) to TRBJ1-1; D unresolved. Deletions cut 1 base from V and 1 base from J, with 7 bases between. CDR1 LGHDT and CDR2 YNNKEL come from the germline V gene (reference sequence). The CDR3 totals 14 residues. The CDR3 here is CASSQVSWNTEAFF. CDR3 in DNA: TGTGCCAGCAGCCAAGTCTCTTGGAACACTGAAGCTTTCTTT.

The chain recombines TRBV6-2 or TRBV6-3 with TRBJ2-2, with 9 bases fitting TRBD1. CDR3 size: 17 residues. From germline, CDR1 is MNHEY and CDR2 SVGEGT. The J segment lost 6 bases and the V segment lost 4 bases, leaving 12 bases of the junction unmatched. For the CDR3, the DNA is TGTGCCAGCAGTTGGAACCCGGGACAGGGAACATCCGGGGAGCTGTTTTTT. It translates to CASSWNPGQGTSGELFF.